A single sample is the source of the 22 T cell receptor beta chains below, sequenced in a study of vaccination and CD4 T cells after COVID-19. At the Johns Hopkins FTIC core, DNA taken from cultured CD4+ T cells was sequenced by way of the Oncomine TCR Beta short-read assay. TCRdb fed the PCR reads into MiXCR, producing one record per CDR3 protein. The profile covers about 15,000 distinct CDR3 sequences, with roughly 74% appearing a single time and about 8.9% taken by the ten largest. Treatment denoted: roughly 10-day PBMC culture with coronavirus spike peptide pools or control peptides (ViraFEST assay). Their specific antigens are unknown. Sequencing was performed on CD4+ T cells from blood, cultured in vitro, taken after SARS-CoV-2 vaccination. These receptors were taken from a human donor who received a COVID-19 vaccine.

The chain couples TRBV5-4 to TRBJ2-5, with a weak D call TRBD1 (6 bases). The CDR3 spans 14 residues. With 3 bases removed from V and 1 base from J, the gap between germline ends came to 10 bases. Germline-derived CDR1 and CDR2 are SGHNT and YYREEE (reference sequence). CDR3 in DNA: TGTGCCAGCAGCTCAACAGGGTCCCAAGAGACCCAGTACTTC. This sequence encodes CASSSTGSQETQYF.

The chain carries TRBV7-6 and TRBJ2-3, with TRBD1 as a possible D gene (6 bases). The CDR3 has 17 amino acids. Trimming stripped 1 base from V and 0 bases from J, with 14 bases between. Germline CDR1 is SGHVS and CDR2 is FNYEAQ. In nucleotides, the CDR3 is TGTGCCAGCAGCTTAGGACAGACAGGAATTAGCACAGATACGCAGTATTTT. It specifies CASSLGQTGISTDTQYF.

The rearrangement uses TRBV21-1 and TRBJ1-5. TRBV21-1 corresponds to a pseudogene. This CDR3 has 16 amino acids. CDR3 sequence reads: CASSTSLTSSNQPQHF. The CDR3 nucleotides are TGTGCCAGCAGCACCTCCCTGACAAGTAGCAATCAGCCCCAGCATTTT.

DNA of the CDR3: TGTGCCAGCAGTTACTCACCCCGGACAGGTCGAGACACCATATATTTT. Its translation is CASSYSPRTGRDTIYF. The V call is TRBV6-5, the J call TRBJ1-3; 7 nucleotides line up with TRBD1. V shed 0 bases and J 8 bases; nucleotides not matched to a gene: 10. CDR1 is MNHEY, CDR2 SVGAGI, per germline. The CDR3 is made up of 16 amino acids.

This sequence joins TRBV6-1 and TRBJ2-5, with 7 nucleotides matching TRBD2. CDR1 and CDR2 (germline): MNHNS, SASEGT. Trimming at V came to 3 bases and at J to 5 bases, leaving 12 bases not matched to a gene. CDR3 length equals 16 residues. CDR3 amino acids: CASSEGGTPGTETQYF. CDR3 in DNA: TGTGCCAGCAGTGAGGGGGGGACCCCTGGGACCGAGACCCAGTACTTC.

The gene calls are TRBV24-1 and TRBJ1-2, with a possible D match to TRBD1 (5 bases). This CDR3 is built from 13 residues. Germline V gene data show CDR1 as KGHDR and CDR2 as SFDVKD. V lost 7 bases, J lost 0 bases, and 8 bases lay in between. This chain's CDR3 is CATRRGANYGYTF. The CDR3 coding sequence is TGTGCCACCAGAAGGGGCGCTAACTATGGCTACACCTTC.

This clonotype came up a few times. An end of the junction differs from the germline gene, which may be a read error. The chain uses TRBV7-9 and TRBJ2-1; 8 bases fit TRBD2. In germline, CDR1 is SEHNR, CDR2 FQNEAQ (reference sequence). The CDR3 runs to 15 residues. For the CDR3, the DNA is TGCGCCAGCAGATCTCGGGGGGGCCCCCTCAATGAGCAGTTCTTC. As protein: CASRSRGGPLNEQFF. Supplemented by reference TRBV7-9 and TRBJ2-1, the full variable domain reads DTGVSQNPRHKITKRGQNVTFRCDPISEHNRLYWYRQTLGQGPEFLTYFQNEAQLEKSRLLSDRFSAERPKGSFSTLEIQRTEQGDSAMYLCASRSRGGPLNEQFFGPGTRLTVL.

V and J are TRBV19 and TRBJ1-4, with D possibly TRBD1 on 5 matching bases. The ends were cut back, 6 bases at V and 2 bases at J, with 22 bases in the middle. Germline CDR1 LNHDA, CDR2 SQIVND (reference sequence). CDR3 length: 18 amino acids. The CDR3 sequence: CASSPLWGGYGTNEKLFF. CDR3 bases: TGTGCCAGTAGCCCCCTCTGGGGGGGATACGGGACTAATGAAAAACTGTTTTTT.

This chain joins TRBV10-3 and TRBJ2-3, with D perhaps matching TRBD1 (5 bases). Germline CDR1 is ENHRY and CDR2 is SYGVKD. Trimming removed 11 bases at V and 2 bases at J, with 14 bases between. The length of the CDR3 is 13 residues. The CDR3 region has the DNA TGTGCCTCAGGGCAGGTCGACACAGATACGCAGTATTTT. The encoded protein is CASGQVDTDTQYF.

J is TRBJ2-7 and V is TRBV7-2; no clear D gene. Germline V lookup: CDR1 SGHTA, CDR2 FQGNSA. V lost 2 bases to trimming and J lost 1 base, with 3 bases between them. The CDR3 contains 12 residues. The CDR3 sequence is CASSLRSYEQYF. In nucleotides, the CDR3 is TGTGCCAGCAGCTTAAGGTCCTACGAGCAGTACTTC.

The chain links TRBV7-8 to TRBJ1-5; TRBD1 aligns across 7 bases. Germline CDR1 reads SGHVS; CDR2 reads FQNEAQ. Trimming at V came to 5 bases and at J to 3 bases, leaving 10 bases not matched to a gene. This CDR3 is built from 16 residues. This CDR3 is CASSTTGIQDNQPQHF. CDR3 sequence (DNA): TGTGCCAGCAGCACGACAGGGATTCAGGACAATCAGCCCCAGCATTTT.

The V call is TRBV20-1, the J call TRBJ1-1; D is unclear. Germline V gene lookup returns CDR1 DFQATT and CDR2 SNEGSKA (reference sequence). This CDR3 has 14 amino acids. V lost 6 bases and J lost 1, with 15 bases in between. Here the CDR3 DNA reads TGCAGTGCCATTTTGATGACGGGGAACACTGAAGCTTTCTTT. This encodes CSAILMTGNTEAFF.

CDR3 nucleotides: TGTGCCAGCAGCTTCAGACTATACACAGATACGCAGTATTTT. This gives the protein CASSFRLYTDTQYF. V is TRBV7-9 and J is TRBJ2-3, with TRBD2 as a possible D gene (5 bases). V lost 3 bases and J lost 2, with 9 bases in between. The CDR3 has 14 residues. Looked up from germline, CDR1 is SEHNR and CDR2 is FQNEAQ (reference sequence).

The CDR3 loop reads CATSGPQGQETQYF. The CDR3 coding sequence is TGTGCCACCAGTGGACCACAGGGCCAAGAGACCCAGTACTTC. The V gene is TRBV24-1, the J gene TRBJ2-5; maybe TRBD1 (6 bases). This CDR3 is 14 amino acids long. Germline V gene lookup returns CDR1 KGHDR and CDR2 SFDVKD. Trimming pared 5 bases from V and 1 base from J, leaving 10 bases between.

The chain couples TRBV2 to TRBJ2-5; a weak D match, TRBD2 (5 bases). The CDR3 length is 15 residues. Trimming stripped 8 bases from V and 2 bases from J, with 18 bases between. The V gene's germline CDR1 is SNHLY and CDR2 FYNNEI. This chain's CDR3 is CASHKLRTSQETQYF. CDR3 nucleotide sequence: TGTGCCAGCCATAAGCTCAGGACTTCGCAAGAGACCCAGTACTTC.

The CDR3: CATSRDGQGSDTQYF. In DNA form, the CDR3 reads TGTGCCACCAGCAGAGATGGGCAGGGATCAGATACGCAGTATTTT. The chain combines TRBV15 with TRBJ2-3; perhaps TRBD1 as D (5 bases). The ends were cut back, 0 bases at V and 4 bases at J, with 11 bases in the middle. The CDR3 runs to 15 residues. Germline assignment: CDR1 LNHNV and CDR2 YYDKDF (reference sequence).

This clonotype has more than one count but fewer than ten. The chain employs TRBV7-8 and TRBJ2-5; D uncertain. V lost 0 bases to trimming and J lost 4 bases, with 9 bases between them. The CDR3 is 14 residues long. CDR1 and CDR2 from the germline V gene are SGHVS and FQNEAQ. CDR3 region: CASSLAVGGETQYF. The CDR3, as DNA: TGTGCCAGCAGCTTAGCGGTGGGCGGAGAGACCCAGTACTTC.

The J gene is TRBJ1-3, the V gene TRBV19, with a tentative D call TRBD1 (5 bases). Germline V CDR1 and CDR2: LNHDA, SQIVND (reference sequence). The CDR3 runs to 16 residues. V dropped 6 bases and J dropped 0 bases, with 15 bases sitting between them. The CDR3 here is CASSPGRMVSGNTIYF. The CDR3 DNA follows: TGTGCCAGTAGCCCGGGACGGATGGTCTCTGGAAACACCATATATTTT.

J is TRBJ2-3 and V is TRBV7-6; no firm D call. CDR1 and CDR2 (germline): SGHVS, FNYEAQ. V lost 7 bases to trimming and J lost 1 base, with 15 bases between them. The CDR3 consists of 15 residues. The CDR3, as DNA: TGTGCCAGCAAGTCGTCGCCAGAAGGCACAGATACGCAGTATTTT. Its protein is CASKSSPEGTDTQYF.

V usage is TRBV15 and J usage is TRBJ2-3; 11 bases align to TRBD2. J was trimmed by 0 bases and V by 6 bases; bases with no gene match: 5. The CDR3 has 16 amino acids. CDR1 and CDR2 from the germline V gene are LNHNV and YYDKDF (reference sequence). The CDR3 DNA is TGTGCCACCAGTCCACGGACTAGCGGGAGCACAGATACGCAGTATTTT. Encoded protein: CATSPRTSGSTDTQYF. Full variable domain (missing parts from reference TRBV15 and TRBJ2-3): DAMVIQNPRYQVTQFGKPVTLSCSQTLNHNVMYWYQQKSSQAPKLLFHYYDKDFNNEADTPDNFQSRRPNTSFCFLDIRSPGLGDTAMYLCATSPRTSGSTDTQYFGPGTRLTVL.

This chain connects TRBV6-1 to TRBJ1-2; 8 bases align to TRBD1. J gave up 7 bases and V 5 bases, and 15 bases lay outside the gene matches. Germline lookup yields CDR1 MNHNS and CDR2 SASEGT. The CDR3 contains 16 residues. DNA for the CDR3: TGTGCCAGCAGTAAGCCAGGCCTACAGGGGGGCTGTGGCTACACCTTC. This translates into CASSKPGLQGGCGYTF.

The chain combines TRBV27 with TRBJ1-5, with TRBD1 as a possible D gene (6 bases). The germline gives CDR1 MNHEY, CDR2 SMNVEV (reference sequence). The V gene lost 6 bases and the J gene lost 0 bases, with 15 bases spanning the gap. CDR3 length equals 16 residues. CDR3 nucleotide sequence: TGTGCCAGCAGCTCCACAGGGACCCTTAGCAATCAGCCCCAGCATTTT. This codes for CASSSTGTLSNQPQHF.